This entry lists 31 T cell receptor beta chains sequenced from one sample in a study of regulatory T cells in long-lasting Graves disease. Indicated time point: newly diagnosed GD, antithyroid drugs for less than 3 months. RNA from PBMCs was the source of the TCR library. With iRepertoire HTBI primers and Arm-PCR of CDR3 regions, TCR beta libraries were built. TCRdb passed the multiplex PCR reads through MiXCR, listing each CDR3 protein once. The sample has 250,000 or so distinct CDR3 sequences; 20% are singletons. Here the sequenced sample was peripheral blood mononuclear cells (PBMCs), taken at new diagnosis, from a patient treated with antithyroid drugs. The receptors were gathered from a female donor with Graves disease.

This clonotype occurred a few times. DNA of the CDR3: TGTGCCAGTAGTTTAAAACCTTACAATGAGCAGTTCTTC. It codes for CASSLKPYNEQFF. The chain has TRBV19 and TRBJ2-1; no clear D. This CDR3 is built from 13 residues. V lost 5 bases, J lost 4 bases, and 9 bases lay in between. CDR1 and CDR2 (germline): LNHDA, SQIVND (reference sequence).

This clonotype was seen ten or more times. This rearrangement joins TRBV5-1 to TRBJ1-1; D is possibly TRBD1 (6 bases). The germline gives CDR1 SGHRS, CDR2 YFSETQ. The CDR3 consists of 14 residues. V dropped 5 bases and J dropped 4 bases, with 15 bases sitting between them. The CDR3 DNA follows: TGCGCCAGCAGGACCTTACAGGGAAGCACTGAAGCTTTCTTT. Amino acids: CASRTLQGSTEAFF.

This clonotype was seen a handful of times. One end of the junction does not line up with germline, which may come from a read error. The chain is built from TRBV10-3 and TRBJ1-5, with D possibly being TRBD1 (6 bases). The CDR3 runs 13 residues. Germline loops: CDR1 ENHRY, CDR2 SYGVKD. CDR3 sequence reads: CASSRAGVQPQHF. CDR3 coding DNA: TGTGCCAGCAGTCGAGCAGGGGTTCAGCCCCAGCATTTT.

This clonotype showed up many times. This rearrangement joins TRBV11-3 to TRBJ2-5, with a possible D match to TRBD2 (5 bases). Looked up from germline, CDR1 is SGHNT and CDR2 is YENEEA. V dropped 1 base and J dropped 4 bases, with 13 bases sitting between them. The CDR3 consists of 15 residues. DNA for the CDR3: TGTGCCAGCAGCTTAGCGGCTAGCTTCGTAGAGACCCAGTACTTC. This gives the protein CASSLAASFVETQYF.

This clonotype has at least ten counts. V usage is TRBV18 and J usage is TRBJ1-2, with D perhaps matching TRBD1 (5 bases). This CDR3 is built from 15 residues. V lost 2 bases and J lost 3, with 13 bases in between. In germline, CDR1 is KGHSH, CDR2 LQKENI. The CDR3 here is CASSPGQTGDYGYTF. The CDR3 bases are TGTGCCAGCTCACCAGGCCAAACAGGAGACTATGGCTACACCTTC.

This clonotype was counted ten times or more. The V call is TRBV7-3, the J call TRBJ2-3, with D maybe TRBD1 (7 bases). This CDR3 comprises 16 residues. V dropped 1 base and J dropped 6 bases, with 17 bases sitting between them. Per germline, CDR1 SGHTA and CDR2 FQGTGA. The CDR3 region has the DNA TGTGCCAGCAGCTTAATTGCTGCGGCAGGGGGGGATACGCAGTATTTT. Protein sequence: CASSLIAAAGGDTQYF. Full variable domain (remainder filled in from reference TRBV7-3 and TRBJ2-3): GAGVSQTPSNKVTEKGKYVELRCDPISGHTALYWYRQSLGQGPEFLIYFQGTGAADDSGLPNDRFFAVRPEGSVSTLKIQRTERGDSAVYLCASSLIAAAGGDTQYFGPGTRLTVL.

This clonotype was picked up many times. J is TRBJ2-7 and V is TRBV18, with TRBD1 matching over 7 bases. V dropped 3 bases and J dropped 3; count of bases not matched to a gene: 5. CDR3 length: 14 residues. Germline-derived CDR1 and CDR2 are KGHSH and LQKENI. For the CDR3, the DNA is TGTGCCAGCTCACCCCACAGGGGAATCTACGAGCAGTACTTC. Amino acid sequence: CASSPHRGIYEQYF.

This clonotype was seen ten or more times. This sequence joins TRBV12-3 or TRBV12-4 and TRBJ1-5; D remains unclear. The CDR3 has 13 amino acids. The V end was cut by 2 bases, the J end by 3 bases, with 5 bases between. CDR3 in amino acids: CASSLRYNQPQHF. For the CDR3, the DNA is TGTGCCAGCAGTTTACGGTACAATCAGCCCCAGCATTTT.

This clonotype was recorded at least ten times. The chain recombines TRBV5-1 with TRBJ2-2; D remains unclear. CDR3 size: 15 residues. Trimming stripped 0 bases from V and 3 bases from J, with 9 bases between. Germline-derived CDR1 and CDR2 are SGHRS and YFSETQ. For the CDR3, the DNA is TGCGCCAGCAGCTTGGGTAGTGCTGACACCGGGGAGCTGTTTTTT. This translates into CASSLGSADTGELFF.

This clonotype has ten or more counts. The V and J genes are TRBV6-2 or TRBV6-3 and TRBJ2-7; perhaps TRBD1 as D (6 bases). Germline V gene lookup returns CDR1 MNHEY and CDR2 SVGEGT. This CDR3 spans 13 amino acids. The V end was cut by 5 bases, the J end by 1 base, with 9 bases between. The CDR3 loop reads CASSVGQSYEQYF. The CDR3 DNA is TGTGCCAGCAGTGTCGGACAGTCCTACGAGCAGTACTTC.

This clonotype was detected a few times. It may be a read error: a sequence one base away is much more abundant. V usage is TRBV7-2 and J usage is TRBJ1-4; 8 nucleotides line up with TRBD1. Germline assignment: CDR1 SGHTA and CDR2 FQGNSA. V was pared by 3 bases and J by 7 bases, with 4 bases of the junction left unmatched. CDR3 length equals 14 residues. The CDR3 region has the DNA TGTGCCAGCAGCTTCGGCAGGGGGCGTGAAAAACTGTTTTTT. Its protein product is CASSFGRGREKLFF.

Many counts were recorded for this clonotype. CDR3 region: CASGGAINEQFF. In DNA, the CDR3 is TGTGCCAGCGGCGGGGCGATCAATGAGCAGTTCTTC. The V call is TRBV7-3, the J call TRBJ2-1, with D possibly matching TRBD2 (6 bases). Germline loops: CDR1 SGHTA, CDR2 FQGTGA. The CDR3 length is 12 residues. Trimming removed 8 bases at V and 6 bases at J, with 11 bases between.

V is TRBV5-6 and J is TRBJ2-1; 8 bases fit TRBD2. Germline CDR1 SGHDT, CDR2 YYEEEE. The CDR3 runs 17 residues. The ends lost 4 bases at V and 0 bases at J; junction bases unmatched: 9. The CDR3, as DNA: TGTGCCAGCAGCCGATTTAGCGGGGCGAGCTCCTACAATGAGCAGTTCTTC. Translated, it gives CASSRFSGASSYNEQFF.

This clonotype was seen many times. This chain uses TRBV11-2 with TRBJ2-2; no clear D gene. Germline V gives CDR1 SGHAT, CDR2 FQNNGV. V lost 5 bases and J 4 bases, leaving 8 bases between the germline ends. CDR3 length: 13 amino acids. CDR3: CASSPMSTGELFF. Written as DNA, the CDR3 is TGTGCCAGCAGCCCTATGTCCACCGGGGAGCTGTTTTTT. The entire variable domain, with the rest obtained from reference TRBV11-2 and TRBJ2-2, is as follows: EAGVAQSPRYKIIEKRQSVAFWCNPISGHATLYWYQQILGQGPKLLIQFQNNGVVDDSQLPKDRFSAERLKGVDSTLKIQPAKLEDSAVYLCASSPMSTGELFFGEGSRLTVL.

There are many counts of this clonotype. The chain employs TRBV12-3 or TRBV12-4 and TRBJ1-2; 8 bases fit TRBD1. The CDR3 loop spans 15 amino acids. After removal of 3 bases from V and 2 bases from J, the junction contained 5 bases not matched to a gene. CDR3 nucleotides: TGTGCCAGCAGTTTGGGGACAGGCCCCAACTATGGCTACACCTTC. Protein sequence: CASSLGTGPNYGYTF.

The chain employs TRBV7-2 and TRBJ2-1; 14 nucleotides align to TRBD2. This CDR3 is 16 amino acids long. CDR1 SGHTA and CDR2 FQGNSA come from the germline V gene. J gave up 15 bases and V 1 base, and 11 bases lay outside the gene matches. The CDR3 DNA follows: TGTGCCAGCAGCTTAGGACTAGCGGGAGGGCCCGGTGTTGGGTTCTTC. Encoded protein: CASSLGLAGGPGVGFF.

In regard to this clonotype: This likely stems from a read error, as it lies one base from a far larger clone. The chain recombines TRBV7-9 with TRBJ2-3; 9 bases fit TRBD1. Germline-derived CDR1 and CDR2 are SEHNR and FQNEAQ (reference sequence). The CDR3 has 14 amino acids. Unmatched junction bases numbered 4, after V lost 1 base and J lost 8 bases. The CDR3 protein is CASSLDRGRGTQYF. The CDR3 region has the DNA TGTGCCAGCAGCTTAGACAGGGGGCGAGGTACGCAGTATTTT.

CDR3 residues: CASSLGRPVDTQYF. Written as DNA, the CDR3 is TGTGCCAGCAGCCTAGGGCGTCCGGTGGATACGCAGTATTTT. This chain links TRBV11-2 with TRBJ2-3; no firm D call. Trimming shortened V by 5 bases and J by 6 bases, and 15 bases separated the two germline ends. The CDR3 covers 14 residues. In germline, CDR1 is SGHAT, CDR2 FQNNGV. Looking up the rest from reference TRBV11-2 and TRBJ2-3 gives the full variable domain: EAGVAQSPRYKIIEKRQSVAFWCNPISGHATLYWYQQILGQGPKLLIQFQNNGVVDDSQLPKDRFSAERLKGVDSTLKIQPAKLEDSAVYLCASSLGRPVDTQYFGPGTRLTVL.

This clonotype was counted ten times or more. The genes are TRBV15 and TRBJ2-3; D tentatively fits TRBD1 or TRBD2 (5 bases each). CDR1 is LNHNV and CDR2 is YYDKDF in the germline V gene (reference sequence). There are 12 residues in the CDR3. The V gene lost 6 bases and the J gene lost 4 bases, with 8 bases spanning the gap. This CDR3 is CATSMGADTQYF. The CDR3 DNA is TGTGCCACCAGTATGGGGGCAGATACGCAGTATTTT. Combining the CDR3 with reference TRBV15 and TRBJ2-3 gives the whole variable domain DAMVIQNPRYQVTQFGKPVTLSCSQTLNHNVMYWYQQKSSQAPKLLFHYYDKDFNNEADTPDNFQSRRPNTSFCFLDIRSPGLGDTAMYLCATSMGADTQYFGPGTRLTVL.

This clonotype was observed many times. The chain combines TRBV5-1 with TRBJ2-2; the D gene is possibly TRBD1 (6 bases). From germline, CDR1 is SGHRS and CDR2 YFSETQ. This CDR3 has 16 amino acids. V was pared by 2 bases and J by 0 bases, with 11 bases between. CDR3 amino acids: CASSFWGPSNTGELFF. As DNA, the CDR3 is TGCGCCAGCAGCTTTTGGGGGCCGTCGAACACCGGGGAGCTGTTTTTT. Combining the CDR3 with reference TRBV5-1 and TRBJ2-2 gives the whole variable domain KAGVTQTPRYLIKTRGQQVTLSCSPISGHRSVSWYQQTPGQGLQFLFEYFSETQRNKGNFPGRFSGRQFSNSRSEMNVSTLELGDSALYLCASSFWGPSNTGELFFGEGSRLTVL.

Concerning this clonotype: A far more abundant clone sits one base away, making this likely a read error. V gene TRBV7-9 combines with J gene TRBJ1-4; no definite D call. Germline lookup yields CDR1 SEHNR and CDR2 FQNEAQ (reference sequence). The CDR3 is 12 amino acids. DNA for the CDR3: TGTGCCAGCAGCCAATCTGCCGAAAAACTGTGTTTT. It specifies CASSQSAEKLCF. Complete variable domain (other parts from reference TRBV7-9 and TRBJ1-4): DTGVSQNPRHKITKRGQNVTFRCDPISEHNRLYWYRQTLGQGPEFLTYFQNEAQLEKSRLLSDRFSAERPKGSFSTLEIQRTEQGDSAMYLCASSQSAEKLCFGSGTQLSVL.

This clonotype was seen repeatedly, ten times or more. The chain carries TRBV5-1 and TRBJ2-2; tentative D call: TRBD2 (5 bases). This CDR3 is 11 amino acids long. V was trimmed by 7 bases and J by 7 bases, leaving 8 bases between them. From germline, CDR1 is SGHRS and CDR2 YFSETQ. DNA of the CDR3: TGCGCCAGCCGTCGGGGCGGGGAGCTGTTTTTT. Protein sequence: CASRRGGELFF. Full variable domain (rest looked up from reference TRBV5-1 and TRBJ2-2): KAGVTQTPRYLIKTRGQQVTLSCSPISGHRSVSWYQQTPGQGLQFLFEYFSETQRNKGNFPGRFSGRQFSNSRSEMNVSTLELGDSALYLCASRRGGELFFGEGSRLTVL.

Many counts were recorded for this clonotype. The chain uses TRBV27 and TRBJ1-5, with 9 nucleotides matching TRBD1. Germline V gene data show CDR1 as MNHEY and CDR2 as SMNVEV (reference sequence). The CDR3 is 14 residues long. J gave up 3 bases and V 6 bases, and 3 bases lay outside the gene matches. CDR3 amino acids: CASSWTGVNQPQHF. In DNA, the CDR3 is TGTGCCAGCAGCTGGACAGGGGTCAATCAGCCCCAGCATTTT.

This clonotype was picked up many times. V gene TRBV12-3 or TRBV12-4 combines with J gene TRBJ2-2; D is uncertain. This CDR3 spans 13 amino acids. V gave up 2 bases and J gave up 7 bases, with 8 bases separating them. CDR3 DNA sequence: TGTGCCAGCAGTTTAAGTAGTGGCGGGGAGCTGTTTTTT. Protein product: CASSLSSGGELFF.

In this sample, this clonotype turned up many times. The CDR3 DNA follows: TGTGCCAGTAGTATCGCATTGGGAAGTGAAAAACTGTTTTTT. It encodes CASSIALGSEKLFF. The V gene is TRBV19, the J gene TRBJ1-4, with D unclear. The CDR3 is 14 amino acids. V was pared by 3 bases and J by 7 bases, with 12 bases between. Germline lookup yields CDR1 LNHDA and CDR2 SQIVND (reference sequence). The full variable domain, its missing parts supplied by reference TRBV19 and TRBJ1-4, is DGGITQSPKYLFRKEGQNVTLSCEQNLNHDAMYWYRQDPGQGLRLIYYSQIVNDFQKGDIAEGYSVSREKKESFPLTVTSAQKNPTAFYLCASSIALGSEKLFFGSGTQLSVL.

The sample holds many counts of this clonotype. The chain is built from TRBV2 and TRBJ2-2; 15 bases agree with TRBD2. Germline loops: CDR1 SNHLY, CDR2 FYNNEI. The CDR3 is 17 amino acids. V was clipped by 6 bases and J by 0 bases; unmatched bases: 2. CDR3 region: CASRGLAGGPNTGELFF. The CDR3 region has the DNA TGTGCCAGCAGGGGACTAGCGGGGGGTCCGAACACCGGGGAGCTGTTTTTT.

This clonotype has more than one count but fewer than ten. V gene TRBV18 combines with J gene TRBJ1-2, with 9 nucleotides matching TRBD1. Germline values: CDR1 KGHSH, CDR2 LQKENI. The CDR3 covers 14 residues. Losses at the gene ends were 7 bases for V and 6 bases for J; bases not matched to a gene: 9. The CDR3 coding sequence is TGTGCCAGCTTAGCGCGGGACAGGGAGGATGGCTACACCTTC. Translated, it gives CASLARDREDGYTF.

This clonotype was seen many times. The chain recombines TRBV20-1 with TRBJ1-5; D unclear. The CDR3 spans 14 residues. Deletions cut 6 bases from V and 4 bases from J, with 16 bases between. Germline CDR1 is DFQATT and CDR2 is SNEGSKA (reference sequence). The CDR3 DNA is TGCAGTGCCAAGGGATGGACGGATAATCAGCCCCAGCATTTT. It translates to CSAKGWTDNQPQHF.

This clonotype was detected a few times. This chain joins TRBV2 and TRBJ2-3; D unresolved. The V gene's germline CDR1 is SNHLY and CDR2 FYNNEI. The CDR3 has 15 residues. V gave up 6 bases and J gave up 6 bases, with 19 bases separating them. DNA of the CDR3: TGTGCCAGCAGGGAAAGGGAACCCAGAAAGGATACGCAGTATTTT. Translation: CASREREPRKDTQYF.

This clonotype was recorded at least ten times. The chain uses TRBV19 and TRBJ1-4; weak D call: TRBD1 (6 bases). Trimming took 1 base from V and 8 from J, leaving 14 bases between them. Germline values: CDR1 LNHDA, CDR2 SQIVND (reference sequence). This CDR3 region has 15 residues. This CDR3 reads CASSIAGHLPEKLFF. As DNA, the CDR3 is TGTGCCAGTAGTATAGCGGGACACCTACCCGAAAAACTGTTTTTT. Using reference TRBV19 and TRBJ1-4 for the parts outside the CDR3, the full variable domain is DGGITQSPKYLFRKEGQNVTLSCEQNLNHDAMYWYRQDPGQGLRLIYYSQIVNDFQKGDIAEGYSVSREKKESFPLTVTSAQKNPTAFYLCASSIAGHLPEKLFFGSGTQLSVL.

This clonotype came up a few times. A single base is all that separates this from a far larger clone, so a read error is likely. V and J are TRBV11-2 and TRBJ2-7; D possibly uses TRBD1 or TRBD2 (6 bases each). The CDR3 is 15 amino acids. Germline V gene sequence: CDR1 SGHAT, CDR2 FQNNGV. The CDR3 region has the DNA TGTGCCAGCAGCTTAGAAGGAGGGGGACACTACGAGCAGCACTTC. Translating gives CASSLEGGGHYEQHF.